Listed below are T cell receptor beta chains from one sample, sequenced in a study of T-cell memory formation after mild COVID-19. TCRdb re-analysed the 5' RACE reads in MiXCR, keeping a single row per CDR3 protein. The repertoire holds roughly 600,000 distinct CDR3 sequences, with roughly 18% as singletons. The sequencing input was PBMCs or a T cell subset sorted from them (not recorded which). The receptors come from an adult woman who had mild COVID-19 (a few samples of this study predate the infection). Cell type and time point are not known. Both conserved end residues are part of each CDR3. A D gene is named only where the DNA matches it firmly. Clone size, where shown, is once, few, many, or a class for clones that have expanded.

abundance: .
v_gene: TRBV4-1
d_gene: TRBD1
j_gene: TRBJ1-4
CDR3nt: TGCGCCAGCAGCCAAGAAATCCCCGGACAGGGGAGAAATGAAAAACTGTTTTTT
CDR3aa: CASSQEIPGQGRNEKLFF

abundance: .
v_gene: TRBV21-1
d_gene: .
j_gene: TRBJ2-7
CDR3nt: TGTGCCAGCAGCAAAGGGCCGCAGGGGGCGTCCCACGAGCAGTACTTC
CDR3aa: CASSKGPQGASHEQYF

abundance: .
v_gene: TRBV29-1
d_gene: .
j_gene: TRBJ2-1
CDR3nt: TGCAGCGACCTCAGGTCCAGCTCCTACAATGAGCAGTTCTTC
CDR3aa: CSDLRSSSYNEQFF

abundance: .
v_gene: TRBV7-7
d_gene: TRBD2
j_gene: TRBJ2-3
CDR3nt: TGTGCCAGCAGCTCGGGACTAGATCGGGGCACAGATACGCAGTATTTT
CDR3aa: CASSSGLDRGTDTQYF

abundance: few
v_gene: TRBV29-1
d_gene: .
j_gene: TRBJ2-1
CDR3nt: TGCAGCGTAGAGTGGGACTCCAACAATGAGCAGTTCTTC
CDR3aa: CSVEWDSNNEQFF

abundance: few
v_gene: TRBV29-1
d_gene: .
j_gene: TRBJ1-2
CDR3nt: TGCAGCGTTATCGTAGAGGGTCCTCATGGCTACACCTTC
CDR3aa: CSVIVEGPHGYTF

abundance: .
v_gene: TRBV19
d_gene: TRBD1
j_gene: TRBJ1-1
CDR3nt: TGTGCCAGTAGTGAGGGGGCGGGCACTGAAGCTTTCTTT
CDR3aa: CASSEGAGTEAFF

abundance: few
v_gene: TRBV5-1
d_gene: .
j_gene: TRBJ1-2
CDR3nt: TGCGCCAGCAGCTTGGATGGGCAGGGTGGTGGATACACCTTC
CDR3aa: CASSLDGQGGGYTF

abundance: .
v_gene: TRBV19
d_gene: .
j_gene: TRBJ2-5
CDR3nt: TGTGCCAGTAGTTTCGGACTCAACCAAGAGACCCAGTACTTC
CDR3aa: CASSFGLNQETQYF

abundance: .
v_gene: TRBV11-3
d_gene: .
j_gene: TRBJ1-1
CDR3nt: TGTGCCAGCAGCTCTCCCTGGGGCGCTTTCTTT
CDR3aa: CASSSPWGAFF

abundance: .
v_gene: TRBV9
d_gene: .
j_gene: TRBJ2-1
CDR3nt: TGTGCCAGCAGCGTTTTGGAGGGGGGGCTGGAAAATGAGCAGTTCTTC
CDR3aa: CASSVLEGGLENEQFF

abundance: many
v_gene: TRBV5-1
d_gene: TRBD1
j_gene: TRBJ2-2
CDR3nt: TGCGCCAGCAGCTTGGATCGGACAGGGCTCGGGGAGCTGTTTTTT
CDR3aa: CASSLDRTGLGELFF

abundance: few
v_gene: TRBV7-3
d_gene: .
j_gene: TRBJ2-2
CDR3nt: TGTGCCAGCAGCTTATGGGGAGTAGGTACCGGGGAGCTGTTTTTT
CDR3aa: CASSLWGVGTGELFF

abundance: few
v_gene: TRBV7-2
d_gene: TRBD1
j_gene: TRBJ2-1
CDR3nt: TGTGCCAGCAGCTTGTTACAGGGGGATGAGCAGTTCTTC
CDR3aa: CASSLLQGDEQFF

abundance: .
v_gene: TRBV4-1
d_gene: .
j_gene: TRBJ1-5
CDR3nt: TGCGCCAGCAGCCAAGATTCCGGGGGCAGTCAGCCCCAGCATTTT
CDR3aa: CASSQDSGGSQPQHF

abundance: .
v_gene: TRBV18
d_gene: .
j_gene: TRBJ2-7
CDR3nt: TGTGCCAGCTCACCGACGGTTACACCCTACGAGCAGTACTTC
CDR3aa: CASSPTVTPYEQYF

abundance: .
v_gene: TRBV7-3
d_gene: .
j_gene: TRBJ1-1
CDR3nt: TGTGCCAGCAGCTTAATGGGGAGCACTGAAGCTTTCTTT
CDR3aa: CASSLMGSTEAFF

abundance: .
v_gene: TRBV5-1
d_gene: .
j_gene: TRBJ2-3
CDR3nt: TGCGCCAGCAGCGTCCGGGACACCTTCACAGATACGCAGTATTTT
CDR3aa: CASSVRDTFTDTQYF

abundance: .
v_gene: TRBV20-1
d_gene: .
j_gene: TRBJ1-1
CDR3nt: TGCAGTGCTAGACATCCCCTGGGGAACACTGAAGCTTTCTTT
CDR3aa: CSARHPLGNTEAFF

abundance: few
v_gene: TRBV4-3
d_gene: TRBD2
j_gene: TRBJ2-1
CDR3nt: TGCGCCAGCAGCCAAGATCGAGCGGGAGGTGGTGAGCAGTTCTTC
CDR3aa: CASSQDRAGGGEQFF

abundance: few
v_gene: TRBV10-3
d_gene: .
j_gene: TRBJ2-3
CDR3nt: TGTGCCATCAGTGAGTCGGCACGGTGGGGATATGGCACAGATACGCAGTATTTT
CDR3aa: CAISESARWGYGTDTQYF

abundance: .
v_gene: TRBV11-2
d_gene: .
j_gene: TRBJ2-1
CDR3nt: TGTGCCAGCAGTCTGGACATGAGCTCCTACAATGAGCAGTTCTTC
CDR3aa: CASSLDMSSYNEQFF

abundance: .
v_gene: TRBV6-2/TRBV6-3
d_gene: .
j_gene: TRBJ2-1
CDR3nt: TGTGCCAGCAGTTCAGGGGCCCTCCTAACCGACAATGAGCAGTTCTTC
CDR3aa: CASSSGALLTDNEQFF

abundance: few
v_gene: TRBV28
d_gene: .
j_gene: TRBJ1-1
CDR3nt: TGTGCCAGCAGTTTATTATGGCAGAGCCCCACTGAAGCTTTCTTT
CDR3aa: CASSLLWQSPTEAFF

abundance: few
v_gene: TRBV7-8
d_gene: .
j_gene: TRBJ2-2
CDR3nt: TGTGCCAGCATCGCGACGGAGGGGCACGGGGAGCTGTTTTTT
CDR3aa: CASIATEGHGELFF

abundance: few
v_gene: TRBV11-2
d_gene: .
j_gene: TRBJ2-7
CDR3nt: TGTGCCAGCAGCTTAGTCGGTGTGGGGGAACTTGGGAACGAGCAGTACTTC
CDR3aa: CASSLVGVGELGNEQYF

abundance: few
v_gene: TRBV7-8
d_gene: .
j_gene: TRBJ2-2
CDR3nt: TGTGCCAGCAGCGCCCGACCAGGGACCGGGGAGCTGTTTTTT
CDR3aa: CASSARPGTGELFF

abundance: .
v_gene: TRBV12-3/TRBV12-4
d_gene: .
j_gene: TRBJ2-2
CDR3nt: TGTGCCAGCAGAAGTCGTCAGGGCGCCGGGGAGCTGTTTTTT
CDR3aa: CASRSRQGAGELFF

abundance: few
v_gene: TRBV6-6
d_gene: TRBD2
j_gene: TRBJ2-1
CDR3nt: TGTGCCAGCACCGGTAGCGGGAGAGGGGCCAATGAGCAGTTCTTC
CDR3aa: CASTGSGRGANEQFF

abundance: .
v_gene: TRBV6-5
d_gene: TRBD1
j_gene: TRBJ1-5
CDR3nt: TGTGCCAGCAGCCGATTCACAGGGGGCAATCAGCCCCAGCATTTT
CDR3aa: CASSRFTGGNQPQHF

abundance: few
v_gene: TRBV7-9
d_gene: .
j_gene: TRBJ2-3
CDR3nt: TGTGCCAGCAGCCTAATGACAGCAGACCCTAGCACAGATACGCAGTATTTT
CDR3aa: CASSLMTADPSTDTQYF

abundance: .
v_gene: TRBV15
d_gene: .
j_gene: TRBJ2-3
CDR3nt: TGTGCCACCAGCAGAGACGGACCTCCTCGGGGGACAGATACGCAGTATTTT
CDR3aa: CATSRDGPPRGTDTQYF

abundance: .
v_gene: TRBV15
d_gene: .
j_gene: TRBJ2-1
CDR3nt: TGTGCCACCAGCAGAGATGAAGGTGAGCAGTTCTTC
CDR3aa: CATSRDEGEQFF

abundance: .
v_gene: TRBV6-2/TRBV6-3
d_gene: .
j_gene: TRBJ2-1
CDR3nt: TGTGCCAGCAGTTACATATGGGATGAGCAGTTCTTC
CDR3aa: CASSYIWDEQFF

abundance: few
v_gene: TRBV6-5
d_gene: TRBD2
j_gene: TRBJ2-7
CDR3nt: TGTGCCAGCAGTTACTCGCCTAGCGGTACCTACGAGCAGTACTTC
CDR3aa: CASSYSPSGTYEQYF

abundance: .
v_gene: TRBV5-4
d_gene: TRBD2
j_gene: TRBJ2-2
CDR3nt: TGTGCCAGCAGCTTGGGCACGGCGGGGGGCACCGGGGAGCTGTTTTTT
CDR3aa: CASSLGTAGGTGELFF

abundance: .
v_gene: TRBV9
d_gene: TRBD1
j_gene: TRBJ1-1
CDR3nt: TGTGCCAGCAGCATTTACAGGGGTTTGAACACTGAAGCTTTCTTT
CDR3aa: CASSIYRGLNTEAFF

abundance: few
v_gene: TRBV12-3/TRBV12-4
d_gene: .
j_gene: TRBJ1-1
CDR3nt: TGTGCCAGCAGCCCCCCAGGGAATGCTGAAGCTTTCTTT
CDR3aa: CASSPPGNAEAFF

abundance: once
v_gene: TRBV5-1
d_gene: TRBD1
j_gene: TRBJ2-1
CDR3nt: TGCGCCAGCAGCTCCCTAAGGGGACAGGCAACCTCTTACAATGAGCAGTTCTTC
CDR3aa: CASSSLRGQATSYNEQFF

abundance: few
v_gene: TRBV11-2
d_gene: TRBD2
j_gene: TRBJ2-1
CDR3nt: TGTGCCAGCAGCAGGACTAGCGGGGGGCTTAGCTCCTACAATGAGCAGTTCTTC
CDR3aa: CASSRTSGGLSSYNEQFF

abundance: .
v_gene: TRBV29-1
d_gene: .
j_gene: TRBJ2-7
CDR3nt: TGCAGCGCTATAGGGCGGGGCACCTACGAGCAGTACTTC
CDR3aa: CSAIGRGTYEQYF